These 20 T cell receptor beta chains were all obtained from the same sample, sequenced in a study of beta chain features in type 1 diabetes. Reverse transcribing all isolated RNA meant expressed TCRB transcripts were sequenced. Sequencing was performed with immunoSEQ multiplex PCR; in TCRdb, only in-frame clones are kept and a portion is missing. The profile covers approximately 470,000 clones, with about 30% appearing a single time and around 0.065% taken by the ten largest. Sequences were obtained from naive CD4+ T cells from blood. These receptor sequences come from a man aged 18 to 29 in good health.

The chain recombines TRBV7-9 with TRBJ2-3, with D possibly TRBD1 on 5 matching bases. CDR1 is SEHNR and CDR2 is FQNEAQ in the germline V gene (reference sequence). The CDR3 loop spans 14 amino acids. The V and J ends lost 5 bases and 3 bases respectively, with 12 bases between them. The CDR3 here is CASSRTYETDTQYF. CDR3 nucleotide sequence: TGTGCCAGCAGCAGGACATATGAGACAGATACGCAGTATTTT. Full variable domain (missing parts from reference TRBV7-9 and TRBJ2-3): DTGVSQNPRHKITKRGQNVTFRCDPISEHNRLYWYRQTLGQGPEFLTYFQNEAQLEKSRLLSDRFSAERPKGSFSTLEIQRTEQGDSAMYLCASSRTYETDTQYFGPGTRLTVL.

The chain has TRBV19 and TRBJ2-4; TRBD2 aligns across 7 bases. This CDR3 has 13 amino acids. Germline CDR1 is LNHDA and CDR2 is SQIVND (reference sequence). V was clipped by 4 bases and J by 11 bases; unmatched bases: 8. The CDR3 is CASSREGLEFQYF. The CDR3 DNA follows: TGTGCCAGTAGTAGGGAGGGCCTGGAGTTTCAGTACTTC.

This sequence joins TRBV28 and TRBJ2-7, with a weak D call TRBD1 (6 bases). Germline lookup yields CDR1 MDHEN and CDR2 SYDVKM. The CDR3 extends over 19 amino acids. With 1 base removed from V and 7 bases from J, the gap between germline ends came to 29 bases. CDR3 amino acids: CASSLSTTGTFFPNKEQYF. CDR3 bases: TGTGCCAGCAGTTTATCCACAACCGGGACATTCTTCCCGAATAAGGAGCAGTACTTC.

The CDR3 nucleotides are TGCAGTGTTCCCGGGGATCAGCCCCAGCATTTT. It codes for CSVPGDQPQHF. The V and J genes are TRBV20-1 and TRBJ1-5; D not resolved. This CDR3 comprises 11 residues. The V and J ends lost 7 bases and 5 bases respectively, with 9 bases between them. Germline assignment: CDR1 DFQATT and CDR2 SNEGSKA (reference sequence).

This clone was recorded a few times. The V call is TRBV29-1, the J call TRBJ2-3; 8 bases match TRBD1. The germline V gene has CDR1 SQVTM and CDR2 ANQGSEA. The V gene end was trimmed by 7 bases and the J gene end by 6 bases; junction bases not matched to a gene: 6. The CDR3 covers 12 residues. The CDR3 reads CSAGQGRDTQYF. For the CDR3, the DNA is TGCAGCGCAGGACAGGGACGGGATACGCAGTATTTT.

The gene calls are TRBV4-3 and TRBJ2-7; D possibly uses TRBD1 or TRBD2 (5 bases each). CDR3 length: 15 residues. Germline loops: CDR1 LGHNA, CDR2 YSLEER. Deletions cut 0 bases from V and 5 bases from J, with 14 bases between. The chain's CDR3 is CASSQDRGDRDEQYF. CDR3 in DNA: TGCGCCAGCAGCCAAGATAGGGGAGATCGCGACGAGCAGTACTTC.

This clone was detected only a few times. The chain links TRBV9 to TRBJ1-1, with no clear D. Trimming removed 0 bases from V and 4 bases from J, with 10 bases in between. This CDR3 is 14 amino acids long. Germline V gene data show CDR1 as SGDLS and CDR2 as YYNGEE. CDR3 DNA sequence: TGTGCCAGCAGCGTAGGTGGAAGTGGCACTGAAGCTTTCTTT. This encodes CASSVGGSGTEAFF.

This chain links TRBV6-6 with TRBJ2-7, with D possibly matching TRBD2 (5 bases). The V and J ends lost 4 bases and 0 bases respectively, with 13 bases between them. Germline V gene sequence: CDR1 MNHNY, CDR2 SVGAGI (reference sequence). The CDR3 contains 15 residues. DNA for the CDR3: TGTGCCAGCAGTTCTCTAGCATGGAGCTCCTACGAGCAGTACTTC. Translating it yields CASSSLAWSSYEQYF.

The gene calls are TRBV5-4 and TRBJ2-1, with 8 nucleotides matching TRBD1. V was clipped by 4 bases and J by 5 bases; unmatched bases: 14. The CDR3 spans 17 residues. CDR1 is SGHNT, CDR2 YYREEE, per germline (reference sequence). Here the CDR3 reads CASSPPAGTGRNNEQFF. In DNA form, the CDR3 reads TGTGCCAGCAGCCCACCCGCCGGGACAGGACGAAACAATGAGCAGTTCTTC. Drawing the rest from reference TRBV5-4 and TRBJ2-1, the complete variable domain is ETGVTQSPTHLIKTRGQQVTLRCSSQSGHNTVSWYQQALGQGPQFIFQYYREEENGRGNFPPRFSGLQFPNYSSELNVNALELDDSALYLCASSPPAGTGRNNEQFFGPGTRLTVL.

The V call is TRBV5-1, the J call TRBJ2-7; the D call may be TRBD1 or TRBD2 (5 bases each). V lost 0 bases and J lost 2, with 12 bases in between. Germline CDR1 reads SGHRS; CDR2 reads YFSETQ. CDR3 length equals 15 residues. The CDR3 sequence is CASSLGGRNPYEQYF. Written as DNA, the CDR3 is TGCGCCAGCAGCTTGGGGGGACGAAACCCCTACGAGCAGTACTTC. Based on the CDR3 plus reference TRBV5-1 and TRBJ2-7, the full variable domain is KAGVTQTPRYLIKTRGQQVTLSCSPISGHRSVSWYQQTPGQGLQFLFEYFSETQRNKGNFPGRFSGRQFSNSRSEMNVSTLELGDSALYLCASSLGGRNPYEQYFGPGTRLTVT.

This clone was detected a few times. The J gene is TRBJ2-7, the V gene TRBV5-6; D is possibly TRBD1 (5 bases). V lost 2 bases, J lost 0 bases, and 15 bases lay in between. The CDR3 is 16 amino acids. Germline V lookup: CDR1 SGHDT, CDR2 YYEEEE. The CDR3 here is CASSLARRQTSYEQYF. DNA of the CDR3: TGTGCCAGCAGCTTAGCCCGAAGACAGACCTCCTACGAGCAGTACTTC.

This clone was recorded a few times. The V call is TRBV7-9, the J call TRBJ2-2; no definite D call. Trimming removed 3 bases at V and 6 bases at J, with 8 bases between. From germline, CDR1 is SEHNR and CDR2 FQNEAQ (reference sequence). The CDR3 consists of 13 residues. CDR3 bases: TGTGCCAGCAGCTTTAGTGCGGCCGGGGAGCTGTTTTTT. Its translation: CASSFSAAGELFF.

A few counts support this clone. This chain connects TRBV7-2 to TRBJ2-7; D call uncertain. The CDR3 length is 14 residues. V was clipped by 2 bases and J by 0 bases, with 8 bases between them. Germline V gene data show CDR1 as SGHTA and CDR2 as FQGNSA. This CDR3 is CASSLSYSSYEQYF. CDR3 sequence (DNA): TGTGCCAGCAGCTTATCGTACAGCTCCTACGAGCAGTACTTC.

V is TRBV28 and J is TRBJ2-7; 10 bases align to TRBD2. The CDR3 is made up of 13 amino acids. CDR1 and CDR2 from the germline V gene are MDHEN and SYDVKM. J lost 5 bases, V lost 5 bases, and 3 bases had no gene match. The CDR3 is CASSLAGVNEQYF. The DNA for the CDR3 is TGTGCCAGCAGTCTAGCGGGAGTAAACGAGCAGTACTTC.

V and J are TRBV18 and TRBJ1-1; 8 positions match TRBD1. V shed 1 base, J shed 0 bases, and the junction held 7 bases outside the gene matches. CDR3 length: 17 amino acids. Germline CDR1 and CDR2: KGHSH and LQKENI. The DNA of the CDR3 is TGTGCCAGCTCACCACTGCAGGGGGCTCCTATGAACACTGAAGCTTTCTTT. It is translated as CASSPLQGAPMNTEAFF.

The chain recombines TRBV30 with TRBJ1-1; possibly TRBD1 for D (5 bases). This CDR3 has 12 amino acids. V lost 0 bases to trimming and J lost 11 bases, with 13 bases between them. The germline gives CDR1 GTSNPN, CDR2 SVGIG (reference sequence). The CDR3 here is CAWSVRDPGAFF. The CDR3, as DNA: TGTGCCTGGAGTGTCCGGGACCCTGGGGCTTTCTTT.

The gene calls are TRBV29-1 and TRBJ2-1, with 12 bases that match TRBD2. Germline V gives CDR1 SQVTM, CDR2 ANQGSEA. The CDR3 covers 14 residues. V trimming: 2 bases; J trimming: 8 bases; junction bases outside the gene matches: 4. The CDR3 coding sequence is TGCAGCGTTGAACGGACTAGCGGGATCCATGAGCAGTTCTTC. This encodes CSVERTSGIHEQFF.

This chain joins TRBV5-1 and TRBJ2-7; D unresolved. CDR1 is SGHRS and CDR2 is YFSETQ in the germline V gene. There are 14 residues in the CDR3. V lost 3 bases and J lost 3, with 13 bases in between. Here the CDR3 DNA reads TGCGCCAGCAGCTCCTCTGGTGGGGACTACGAGCAGTACTTC. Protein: CASSSSGGDYEQYF. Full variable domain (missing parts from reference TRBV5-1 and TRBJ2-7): KAGVTQTPRYLIKTRGQQVTLSCSPISGHRSVSWYQQTPGQGLQFLFEYFSETQRNKGNFPGRFSGRQFSNSRSEMNVSTLELGDSALYLCASSSSGGDYEQYFGPGTRLTVT.

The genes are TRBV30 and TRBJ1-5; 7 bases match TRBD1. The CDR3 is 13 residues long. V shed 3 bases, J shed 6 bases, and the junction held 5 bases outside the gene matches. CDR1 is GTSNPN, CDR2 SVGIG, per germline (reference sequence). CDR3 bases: TGTGCCTGGAGCTTGACAGGGCTTCAGCCCCAGCATTTT. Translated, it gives CAWSLTGLQPQHF.

The CDR3 here is CSADAGASYNEQFF. The CDR3 coding sequence is TGCAGCGCCGATGCGGGAGCGAGCTACAATGAGCAGTTCTTC. V gene TRBV29-1 combines with J gene TRBJ2-1, with TRBD2 matching over 7 bases. The V gene end was trimmed by 7 bases and the J gene end by 3 bases; junction bases not matched to a gene: 9. Looked up from germline, CDR1 is SQVTM and CDR2 is ANQGSEA. The CDR3 is 14 residues long.